This is a list of T cell receptor beta chains from one sample in a study of blood T cells in healthy people across ages. TCRdb redid the calling of the 5' RACE reads with MiXCR, one entry per CDR3 protein. The sample lists under 1,000,000 distinct CDR3 sequences; 46% were seen once. Sequencing was carried out using blood. The receptors originated from a man at least 80 years old in good health. Each CDR3 is given with its conserved first and last residue. The D gene is left open where the match is weak. Only some rows state a clone size, as once, few, many or a class for expanded clones.

TRBV5-8	.	TRBD2	TRBJ2-1	CASSLGLGTSGNNEQIF	TGTGCCAGCAGCTTGGGTCTCGGGACTAGCGGGAACAATGAGCAGATCTTC
TRBV20-1	.	TRBD2	TRBJ2-1	CSAAGLAGPTYNEQFF	TGCAGTGCAGCCGGACTAGCGGGACCGACCTACAATGAGCAGTTCTTC
TRBV5-5	.	.	TRBJ1-2	CASSLKHGSPVYGYTF	TGTGCCAGCAGCTTGAAGCATGGGAGCCCCGTTTATGGCTACACCTTC
TRBV7-2	once	TRBD2	TRBJ2-7	CASSLASGEDYAQYF	TGTGCCAGCAGCTTAGCCAGCGGGGAGGACTACGCGCAGTACTTC
TRBV7-2	.	TRBD1	TRBJ1-4	CASSRSPGTGPEKLFF	TGTGCCAGCAGTCGTAGTCCCGGGACAGGTCCTGAAAAACTGTTTTTT
TRBV20-1	.	.	TRBJ2-5	CSARGLILYNEQYF	TGCAGTGCCAGGGGACTTATCCTGTACAATGAGCAGTACTTC
TRBV10-3	.	TRBD2	TRBJ2-1	CAISESGGLAGGNEQFF	TGTGCCATCAGTGAGTCGGGTGGACTAGCGGGAGGCAATGAGCAGTTCTTC
TRBV5-5	.	.	TRBJ1-3	CASSLVGGAGNTIYF	TGTGCCAGCAGCTTGGTCGGGGGCGCTGGAAACACCATATATTTT
TRBV6-1	few	.	TRBJ2-5	CASSEAIQETQYF	TGTGCCAGCAGTGAAGCCATCCAAGAGACCCAGTACTTC
TRBV11-1	many	TRBD2	TRBJ2-5	CASSLGTSGQYQETQYF	TGTGCCAGCAGCTTGGGGACTAGCGGACAGTACCAAGAGACCCAGTACTTC
TRBV5-1	few	.	TRBJ2-5	CASSPDTLGETQYF	TGCGCCAGCAGCCCGGACACCTTGGGGGAGACCCAGTACTTC
TRBV3-1	few	TRBD1	TRBJ2-1	CASGIETGANEQFF	TGTGCCAGCGGTATAGAGACAGGGGCCAATGAGCAGTTCTTC
TRBV12-3/TRBV12-4	few	.	TRBJ2-5	CASSPIPNRETQYF	TGTGCCAGCAGTCCAATCCCTAATCGGGAGACCCAGTACTTC
TRBV28	few	.	TRBJ1-5	CASSRIGGNGQPQHF	TGTGCCAGCAGCCGTATCGGGGGGAATGGGCAGCCCCAGCATTTT
TRBV6-5	.	.	TRBJ2-2	CASNSGEMNTGELFF	TGTGCCAGCAATTCGGGGGAAATGAACACCGGGGAGCTGTTTTTT
TRBV27	few	TRBD1	TRBJ2-7	CASSPGQGLESEQYF	TGTGCCAGCAGTCCGGGACAGGGTCTTGAAAGCGAGCAGTACTTC
TRBV28	few	TRBD1	TRBJ1-5	CASTKTGYQPQHF	TGTGCCAGCACGAAGACAGGGTATCAGCCCCAGCATTTT
TRBV29-1	.	.	TRBJ2-7	CSVASGTATYEQYF	TGCAGCGTTGCCTCCGGGACGGCAACCTACGAGCAGTACTTC
TRBV29-1	.	.	TRBJ2-5	CSVTGGVGQETQYF	TGCAGCGTCACCGGCGGGGTCGGCCAAGAGACCCAGTACTTC
TRBV3-1	few	.	TRBJ2-1	CASSQQMNEQFF	TGTGCCAGCAGTCAGCAGATGAATGAGCAGTTCTTC
TRBV4-2	once	.	TRBJ2-5	CASSQDGAGQETQYF	TGTGCCAGCAGCCAAGACGGGGCTGGACAAGAGACCCAGTACTTC
TRBV5-1	few	TRBD1	TRBJ2-5	CASTRTGGFETQYF	TGCGCCAGCACCCGGACAGGGGGCTTTGAGACCCAGTACTTC
TRBV25-1	.	.	TRBJ2-3	CASRKDLKGDTQYF	TGTGCCAGCAGAAAGGACCTCAAGGGAGATACGCAGTATTTT
TRBV6-5	.	TRBD1	TRBJ2-7	CASRRDRASYEQYF	TGTGCCAGTAGGAGGGACAGGGCCTCCTACGAGCAGTACTTC
TRBV14	few	.	TRBJ2-1	CASSQDGSGGSYNEQFF	TGTGCCAGCAGCCAAGATGGTAGCGGAGGCTCCTACAATGAGCAGTTCTTC
TRBV7-2	many	.	TRBJ2-1	CASSFPMGEQFF	TGTGCCAGCAGCTTCCCGATGGGTGAGCAGTTCTTC
TRBV3-1	.	.	TRBJ1-6	CAISRVYNSPLHF	TGTGCCATCTCGCGGGTCTATAATTCACCCCTCCACTTT
TRBV5-1	.	TRBD1	TRBJ1-2	CASSSYTGTATLNYGYTF	TGCGCCAGCAGCTCTTACACCGGGACAGCTACTCTTAACTATGGCTACACCTTC
TRBV27	few	TRBD2	TRBJ2-1	CASSSLRLAGEVNEQFF	TGTGCCAGCAGTTCCCTTCGACTAGCGGGAGAGGTCAATGAGCAGTTCTTC
TRBV4-1	few	TRBD1	TRBJ2-2	CASSHPDRAAGELFF	TGCGCCAGCAGCCATCCCGACAGGGCTGCCGGGGAGCTGTTTTTT
TRBV5-1	few	.	TRBJ2-3	CASSLGGWLGGTDTQYF	TGCGCCAGCAGCTTAGGTGGATGGCTTGGGGGCACAGATACGCAGTATTTT
TRBV7-3	.	.	TRBJ2-7	CASSLTASAREQYF	TGTGCCAGCAGCTTAACAGCGTCGGCAAGGGAGCAGTACTTC
TRBV4-3	.	TRBD1	TRBJ1-1	CASSQGLTGGYTEAFF	TGCGCCAGCAGCCAAGGGTTAACAGGGGGCTACACTGAAGCTTTCTTT
TRBV29-1	.	.	TRBJ1-2	CSVETANYGYTF	TGCAGCGTTGAGACAGCTAACTATGGCTACACCTTC
TRBV11-2	.	.	TRBJ2-1	CASSRIWRPSSYNEQFF	TGTGCCAGCAGCCGCATCTGGCGGCCGAGCTCCTACAATGAGCAGTTCTTC
TRBV7-2	.	TRBD2	TRBJ2-1	CTSSLAPVTSVRNEQFF	TGTACCAGCAGCTTAGCCCCGGTGACTAGCGTCCGGAATGAGCAGTTCTTC
TRBV28	.	.	TRBJ1-1	CASSSPSRAFF	TGTGCCAGCAGTTCCCCGAGTCGGGCTTTCTTT
TRBV12-3/TRBV12-4	.	TRBD2	TRBJ2-5	CASSRLAGYQETQYF	TGTGCCAGCAGTAGACTAGCGGGGTACCAAGAGACCCAGTACTTC
TRBV7-2	.	.	TRBJ2-7	CASSFSNQGSEQYF	TGTGCCAGCAGCTTCTCCAACCAGGGGTCCGAGCAGTACTTC
TRBV29-1	.	TRBD1	TRBJ2-1	CSVAQGAGGNEQFF	TGCAGCGTTGCCCAAGGGGCAGGGGGCAATGAGCAGTTCTTC
TRBV11-3	.	.	TRBJ2-1	CASSLRVRGGEQFF	TGTGCCAGCAGCTTACGGGTTAGAGGGGGTGAGCAGTTCTTC
TRBV28	.	TRBD1	TRBJ2-7	CASSPPTGGYEQYF	TGTGCCAGCAGTCCCCCGACAGGGGGCTACGAGCAGTACTTC
TRBV7-2	.	.	TRBJ2-7	CASSQDGSNEQYF	TGTGCCAGCAGTCAGGACGGGAGCAATGAGCAGTACTTC
TRBV7-6	few	.	TRBJ2-1	CASSLGVRDYNEQFF	TGTGCCAGCAGCTTAGGTGTGCGGGACTACAATGAGCAGTTCTTC
TRBV20-1	.	.	TRBJ2-1	CSARPFGSVPYNEQFF	TGCAGTGCTCGACCTTTCGGGTCAGTTCCCTACAATGAGCAGTTCTTC
TRBV20-1	.	.	TRBJ2-3	CSARRGASGTDTQYF	TGCAGTGCTAGACGCGGTGCTAGCGGCACAGATACGCAGTATTTT
TRBV6-5	.	TRBD2	TRBJ2-1	CASARAGTSGRYEQFF	TGTGCCAGCGCCCGGGCCGGGACTAGCGGGAGATATGAGCAGTTCTTC
TRBV19	.	.	TRBJ1-2	CASSFRAGVSAGYTF	TGTGCCAGTAGTTTCCGCGCCGGGGTCTCTGCTGGCTACACCTTC
TRBV15	once	TRBD1	TRBJ1-2	CATSRDFGTGGRGYTF	TGTGCCACCAGCAGAGACTTCGGGACAGGGGGTCGAGGCTACACCTTC
TRBV7-2	.	.	TRBJ1-1	CASSLAADNTEAFF	TGTGCCAGCAGCTTAGCGGCGGATAACACTGAAGCTTTCTTT
TRBV5-5	few	.	TRBJ2-1	CASSSLPGTVVSYNEQFF	TGTGCCAGCAGCTCACTCCCCGGGACGGTAGTCTCCTACAATGAGCAGTTCTTC
TRBV6-6	.	TRBD1	TRBJ2-7	CASSIQGARYEQYF	TGTGCCAGCAGTATCCAGGGGGCGCGGTACGAGCAGTACTTC
TRBV3-1	.	.	TRBJ1-2	CASSQDRSPSSYGYTF	TGTGCCAGCAGCCAAGATCGGTCACCATCGTCCTATGGCTACACCTTC
TRBV29-1	.	TRBD2	TRBJ2-1	CSAGTSGSSLNNEQFF	TGCAGCGCAGGGACTAGCGGGAGTAGCCTAAACAATGAGCAGTTCTTC
TRBV9	.	TRBD2	TRBJ2-1	CASSAGTSGIGDNEQFF	TGTGCCAGCAGCGCCGGGACTAGCGGGATCGGGGACAATGAGCAGTTCTTC
TRBV7-2	few	TRBD2	TRBJ2-1	CASSFRLAGTNEQFF	TGTGCCAGCAGCTTCCGACTAGCGGGGACCAATGAGCAGTTCTTC
TRBV27	.	TRBD1	TRBJ2-7	CASGTGGDPYEQYF	TGTGCCAGCGGGACAGGGGGCGACCCCTACGAGCAGTACTTC
TRBV5-1	many	.	TRBJ2-7	CASSLRLAGDEQYF	TGCGCCAGCAGCTTAAGGCTAGCAGGCGACGAGCAGTACTTC
TRBV5-1	.	.	TRBJ2-1	CASSLAKDGNEQFF	TGCGCCAGCAGCTTGGCTAAAGATGGGAATGAGCAGTTCTTC
TRBV30	.	TRBD1	TRBJ2-5	CAWNRGHEETQYF	TGTGCCTGGAACAGGGGGCACGAAGAGACCCAGTACTTC